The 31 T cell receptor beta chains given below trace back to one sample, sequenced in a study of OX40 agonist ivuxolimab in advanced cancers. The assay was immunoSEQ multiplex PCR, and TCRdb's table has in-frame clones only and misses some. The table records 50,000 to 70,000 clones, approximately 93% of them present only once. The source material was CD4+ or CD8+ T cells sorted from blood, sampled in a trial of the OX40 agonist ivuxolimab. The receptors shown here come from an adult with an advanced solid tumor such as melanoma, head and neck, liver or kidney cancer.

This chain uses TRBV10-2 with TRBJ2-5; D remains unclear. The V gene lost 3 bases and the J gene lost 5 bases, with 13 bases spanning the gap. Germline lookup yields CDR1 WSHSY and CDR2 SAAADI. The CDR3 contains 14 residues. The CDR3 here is CASSELVPRETQYF. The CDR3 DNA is TGCGCCAGCAGTGAACTTGTTCCACGGGAGACCCAGTACTTC.

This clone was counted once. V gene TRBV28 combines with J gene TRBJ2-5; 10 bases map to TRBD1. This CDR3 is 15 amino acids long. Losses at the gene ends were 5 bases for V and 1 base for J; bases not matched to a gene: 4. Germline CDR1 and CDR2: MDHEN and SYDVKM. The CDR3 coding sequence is TGTGCCAGCAGTCGGACAGGGGGGAGCCAAGAGACCCAGTACTTC. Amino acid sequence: CASSRTGGSQETQYF.

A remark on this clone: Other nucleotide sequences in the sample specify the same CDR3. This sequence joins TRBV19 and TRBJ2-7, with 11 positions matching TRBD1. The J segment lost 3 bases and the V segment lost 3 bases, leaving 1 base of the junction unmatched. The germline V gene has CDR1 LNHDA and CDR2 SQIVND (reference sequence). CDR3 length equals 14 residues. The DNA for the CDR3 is TGTGCCAGTAGTATTGGGACAGGGGGCTACGAGCAGTACTTC. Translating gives CASSIGTGGYEQYF.

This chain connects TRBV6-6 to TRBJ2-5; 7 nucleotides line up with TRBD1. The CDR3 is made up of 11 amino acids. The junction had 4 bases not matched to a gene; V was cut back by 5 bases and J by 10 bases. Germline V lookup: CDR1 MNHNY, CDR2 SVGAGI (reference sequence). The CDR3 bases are TGTGCCAGCAGTCAGGGACAGATCCAGTACTTC. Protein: CASSQGQIQYF.

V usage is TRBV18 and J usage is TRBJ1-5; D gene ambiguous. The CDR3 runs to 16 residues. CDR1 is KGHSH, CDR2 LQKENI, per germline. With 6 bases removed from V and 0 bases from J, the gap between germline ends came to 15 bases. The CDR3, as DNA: TGTGCCAGCTCCTCTGACACCTGGTATAGCAATCAGCCCCAGCATTTT. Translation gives CASSSDTWYSNQPQHF. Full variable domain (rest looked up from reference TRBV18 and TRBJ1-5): NAGVMQNPRHLVRRRGQEARLRCSPMKGHSHVYWYRQLPEEGLKFMVYLQKENIIDESGMPKERFSAEFPKEGPSILRIQQVVRGDSAAYFCASSSDTWYSNQPQHFGDGTRLSIL.

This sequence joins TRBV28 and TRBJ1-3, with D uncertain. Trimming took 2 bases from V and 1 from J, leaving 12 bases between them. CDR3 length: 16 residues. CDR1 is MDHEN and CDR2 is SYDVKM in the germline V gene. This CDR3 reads CASSLRSGWSGNTIYF. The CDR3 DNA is TGTGCCAGCAGTTTAAGATCTGGGTGGTCTGGAAACACCATATATTTT.

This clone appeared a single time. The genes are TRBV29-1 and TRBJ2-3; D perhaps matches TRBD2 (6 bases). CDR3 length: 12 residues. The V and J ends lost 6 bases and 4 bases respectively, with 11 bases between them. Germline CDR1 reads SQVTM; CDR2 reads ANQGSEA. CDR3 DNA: TGCAGCGTCGGTCGGGAGCCAGATACGCAGTATTTT. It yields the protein CSVGREPDTQYF.

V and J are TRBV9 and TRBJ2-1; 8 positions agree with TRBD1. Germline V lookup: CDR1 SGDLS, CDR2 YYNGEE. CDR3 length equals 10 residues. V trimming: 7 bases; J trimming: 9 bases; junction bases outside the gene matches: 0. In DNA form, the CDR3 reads TGTGCCAGCGGACAGGGTGAGCAGTTCTTC. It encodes CASGQGEQFF.

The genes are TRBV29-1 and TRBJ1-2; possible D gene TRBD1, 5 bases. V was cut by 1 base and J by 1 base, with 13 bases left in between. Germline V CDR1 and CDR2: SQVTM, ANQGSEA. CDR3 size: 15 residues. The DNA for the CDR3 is TGCAGCGTTGAAGCCAGGGACGGCGTTAACTATGGCTACACCTTC. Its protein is CSVEARDGVNYGYTF.

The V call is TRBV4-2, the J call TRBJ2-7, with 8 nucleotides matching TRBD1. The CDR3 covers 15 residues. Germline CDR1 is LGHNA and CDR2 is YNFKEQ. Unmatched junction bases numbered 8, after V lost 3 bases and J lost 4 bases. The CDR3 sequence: CASSHRQGWDYEQYF. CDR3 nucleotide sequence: TGTGCCAGCAGCCACAGACAGGGGTGGGATTACGAGCAGTACTTC.

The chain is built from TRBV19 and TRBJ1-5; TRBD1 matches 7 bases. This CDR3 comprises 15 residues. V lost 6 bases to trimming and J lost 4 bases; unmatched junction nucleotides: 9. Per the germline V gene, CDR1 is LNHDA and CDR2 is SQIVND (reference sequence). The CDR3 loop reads CASRILGGDNQPQHF. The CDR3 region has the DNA TGTGCCAGTAGAATCCTAGGGGGCGATAATCAGCCCCAGCATTTT.

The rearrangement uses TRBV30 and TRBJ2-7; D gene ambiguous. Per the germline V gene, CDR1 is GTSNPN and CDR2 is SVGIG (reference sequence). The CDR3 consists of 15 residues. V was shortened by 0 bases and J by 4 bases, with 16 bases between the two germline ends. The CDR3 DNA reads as TGTGCCTGGAGTGTATTTGTGGGTGGTCCGTACGAGCAGTACTTC. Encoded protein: CAWSVFVGGPYEQYF.

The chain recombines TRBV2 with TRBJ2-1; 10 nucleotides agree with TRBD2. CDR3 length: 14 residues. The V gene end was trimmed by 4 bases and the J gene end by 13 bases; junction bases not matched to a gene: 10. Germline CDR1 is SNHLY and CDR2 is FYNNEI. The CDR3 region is CASSAPELAGDQFF. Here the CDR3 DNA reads TGTGCCAGCAGTGCCCCCGAGCTAGCGGGAGACCAGTTCTTC.

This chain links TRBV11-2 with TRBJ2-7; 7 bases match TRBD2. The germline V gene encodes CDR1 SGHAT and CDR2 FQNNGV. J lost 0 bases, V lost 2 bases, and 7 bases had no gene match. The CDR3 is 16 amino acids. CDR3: CASSLWWGGDSYEQYF. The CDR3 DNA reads TGTGCCAGCAGCTTATGGTGGGGAGGGGACTCCTACGAGCAGTACTTC.

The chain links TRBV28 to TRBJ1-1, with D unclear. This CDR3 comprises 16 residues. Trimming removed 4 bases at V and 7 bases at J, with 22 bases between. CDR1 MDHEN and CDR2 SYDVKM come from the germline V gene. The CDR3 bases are TGTGCCAGCAGTTCTCCCCATCTAAGGGATAGTGGTGAAGCTTTCTTT. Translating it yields CASSSPHLRDSGEAFF.

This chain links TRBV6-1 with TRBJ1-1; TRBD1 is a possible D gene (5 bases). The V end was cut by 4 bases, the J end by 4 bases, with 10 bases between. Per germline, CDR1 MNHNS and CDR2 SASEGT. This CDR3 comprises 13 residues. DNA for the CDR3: TGTGCCAGCAGTGGAGGGGAGGCCACTGAAGCTTTCTTT. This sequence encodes CASSGGEATEAFF.

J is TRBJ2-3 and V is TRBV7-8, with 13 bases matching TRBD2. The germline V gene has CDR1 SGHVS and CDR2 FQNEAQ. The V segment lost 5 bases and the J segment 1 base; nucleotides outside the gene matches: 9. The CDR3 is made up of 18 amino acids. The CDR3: CASSPRTSGRAGTDTQYF. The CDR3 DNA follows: TGTGCCAGCAGCCCCCGTACTAGCGGGAGGGCAGGCACAGATACGCAGTATTTT.

The CDR3 coding sequence is TGTGCCAGCAGTTACTCGAATTTTCGGGCCGCTGAGCAGTTCTTC. This encodes CASSYSNFRAAEQFF. The chain recombines TRBV6-5 with TRBJ2-1; D uncertain. CDR3 length: 15 residues. V was clipped by 0 bases and J by 9 bases, with 15 bases between them. CDR1 is MNHEY, CDR2 SVGAGI, per germline.

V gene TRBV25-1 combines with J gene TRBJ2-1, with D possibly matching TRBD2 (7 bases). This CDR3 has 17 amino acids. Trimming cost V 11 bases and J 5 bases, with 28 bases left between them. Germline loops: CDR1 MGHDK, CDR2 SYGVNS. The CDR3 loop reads CASEGGTLGVDDNEQFF. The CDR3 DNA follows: TGTGCCTCAGAGGGGGGGACGTTAGGGGTAGATGACAATGAGCAGTTCTTC.

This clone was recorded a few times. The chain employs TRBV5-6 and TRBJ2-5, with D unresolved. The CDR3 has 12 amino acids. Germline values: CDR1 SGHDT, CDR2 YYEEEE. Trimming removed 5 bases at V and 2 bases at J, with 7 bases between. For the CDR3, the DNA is TGTGCCAGCAGTAACATTCAAGAGACCCAGTACTTC. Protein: CASSNIQETQYF.

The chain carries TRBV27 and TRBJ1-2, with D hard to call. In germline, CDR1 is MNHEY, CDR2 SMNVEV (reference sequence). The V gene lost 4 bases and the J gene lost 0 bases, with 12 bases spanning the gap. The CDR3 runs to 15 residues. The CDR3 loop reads CASSSSPETNYGYTF. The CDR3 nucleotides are TGTGCCAGCAGTTCCTCACCAGAGACTAACTATGGCTACACCTTC.

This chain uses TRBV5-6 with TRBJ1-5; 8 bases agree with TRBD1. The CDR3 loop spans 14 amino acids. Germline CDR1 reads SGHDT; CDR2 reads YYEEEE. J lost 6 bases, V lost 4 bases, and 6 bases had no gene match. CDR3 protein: CASSQGTGGQPQHF. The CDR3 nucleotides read TGTGCCAGCAGCCAAGGGACAGGAGGTCAGCCCCAGCATTTT.

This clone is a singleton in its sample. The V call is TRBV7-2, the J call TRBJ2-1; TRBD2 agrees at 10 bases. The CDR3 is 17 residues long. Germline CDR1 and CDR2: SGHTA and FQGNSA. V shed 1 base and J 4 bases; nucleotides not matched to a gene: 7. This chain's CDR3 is CASSLGSGRAYYNEQFF. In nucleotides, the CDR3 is TGTGCCAGCAGCTTAGGCAGCGGGAGGGCGTATTACAATGAGCAGTTCTTC.

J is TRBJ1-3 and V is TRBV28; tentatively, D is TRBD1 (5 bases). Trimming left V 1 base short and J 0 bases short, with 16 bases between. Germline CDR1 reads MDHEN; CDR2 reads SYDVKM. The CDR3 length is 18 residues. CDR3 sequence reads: CASSLSSFDSSSGNTIYF. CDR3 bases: TGTGCCAGCAGTTTATCTTCTTTTGACAGTTCCTCTGGAAACACCATATATTTT.

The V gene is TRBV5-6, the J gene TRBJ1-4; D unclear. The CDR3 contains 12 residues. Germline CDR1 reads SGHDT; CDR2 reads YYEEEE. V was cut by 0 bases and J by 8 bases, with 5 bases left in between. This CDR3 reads CASSLATEKLFF. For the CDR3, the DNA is TGTGCCAGCAGCTTGGCAACGGAAAAACTGTTTTTT. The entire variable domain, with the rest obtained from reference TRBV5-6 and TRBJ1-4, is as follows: DAGVTQSPTHLIKTRGQQVTLRCSPKSGHDTVSWYQQALGQGPQFIFQYYEEEERQRGNFPDRFSGHQFPNYSSELNVNALLLGDSALYLCASSLATEKLFFGSGTQLSVL.

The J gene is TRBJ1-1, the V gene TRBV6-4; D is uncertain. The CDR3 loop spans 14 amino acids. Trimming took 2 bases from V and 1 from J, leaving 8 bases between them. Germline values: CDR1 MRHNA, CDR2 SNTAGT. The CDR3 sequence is CASSDGPGNTEAFF. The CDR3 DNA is TGTGCCAGCAGTGACGGGCCAGGGAACACTGAAGCTTTCTTT.

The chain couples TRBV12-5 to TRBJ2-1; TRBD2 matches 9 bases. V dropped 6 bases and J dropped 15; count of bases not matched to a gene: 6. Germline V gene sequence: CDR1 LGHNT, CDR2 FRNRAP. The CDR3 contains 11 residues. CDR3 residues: CASGPKAGGFF. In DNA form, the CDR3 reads TGTGCTAGTGGCCCTAAAGCGGGGGGGTTCTTC.

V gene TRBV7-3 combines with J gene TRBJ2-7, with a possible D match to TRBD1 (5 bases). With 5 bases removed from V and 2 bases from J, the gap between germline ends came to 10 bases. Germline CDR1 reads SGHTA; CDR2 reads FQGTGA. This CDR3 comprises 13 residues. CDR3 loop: CASSLARAYEQYF. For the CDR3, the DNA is TGTGCCAGCAGCCTGGCCAGGGCCTACGAGCAGTACTTC. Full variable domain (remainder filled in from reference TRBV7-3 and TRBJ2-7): GAGVSQTPSNKVTEKGKYVELRCDPISGHTALYWYRQSLGQGPEFLIYFQGTGAADDSGLPNDRFFAVRPEGSVSTLKIQRTERGDSAVYLCASSLARAYEQYFGPGTRLTVT.

The chain's CDR3 is CASSGQGMDTQYF. In nucleotides, the CDR3 is TGTGCCAGCAGCGGACAGGGAATGGATACGCAGTATTTT. V gene TRBV11-2 combines with J gene TRBJ2-3; 8 bases align to TRBD1. The CDR3 covers 13 residues. Germline V gene sequence: CDR1 SGHAT, CDR2 FQNNGV. With V trimmed by 5 bases and J by 6 bases, 4 bases remained unmatched.

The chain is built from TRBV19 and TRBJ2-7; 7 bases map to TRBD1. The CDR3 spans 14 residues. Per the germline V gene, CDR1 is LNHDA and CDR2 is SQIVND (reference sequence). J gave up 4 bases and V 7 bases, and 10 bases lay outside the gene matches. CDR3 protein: CASKSRGGPYEQYF. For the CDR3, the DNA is TGTGCCAGTAAATCGAGAGGGGGCCCATACGAGCAGTACTTC. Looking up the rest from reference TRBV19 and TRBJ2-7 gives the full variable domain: DGGITQSPKYLFRKEGQNVTLSCEQNLNHDAMYWYRQDPGQGLRLIYYSQIVNDFQKGDIAEGYSVSREKKESFPLTVTSAQKNPTAFYLCASKSRGGPYEQYFGPGTRLTVT.

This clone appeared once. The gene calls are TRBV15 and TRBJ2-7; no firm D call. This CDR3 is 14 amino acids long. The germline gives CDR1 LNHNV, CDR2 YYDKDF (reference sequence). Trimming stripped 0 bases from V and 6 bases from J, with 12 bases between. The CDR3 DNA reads TGTGCCACCAGCAGAGATAACGCAGCAGTCGAGCAGTACTTC. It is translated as CATSRDNAAVEQYF.